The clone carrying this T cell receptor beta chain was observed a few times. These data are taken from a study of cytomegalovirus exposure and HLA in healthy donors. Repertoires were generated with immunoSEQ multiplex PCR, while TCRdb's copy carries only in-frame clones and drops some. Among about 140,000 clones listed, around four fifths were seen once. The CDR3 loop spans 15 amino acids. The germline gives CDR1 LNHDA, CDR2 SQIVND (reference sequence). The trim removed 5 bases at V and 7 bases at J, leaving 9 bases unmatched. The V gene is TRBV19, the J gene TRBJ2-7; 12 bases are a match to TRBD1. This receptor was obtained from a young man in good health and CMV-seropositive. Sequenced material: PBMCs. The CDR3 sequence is CASSDPGQGAVEQYF. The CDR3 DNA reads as TGTGCCAGTAGTGACCCGGGACAGGGGGCGGTGGAGCAGTACTTC.